The 13 T cell receptor beta chains reported below all come from one sample, sequenced in a study of naive and memory T cell subsets. An oligonucleotide containing a UMI was ligated to the 3' end of TCR cDNA. Four PCR rounds used nested alpha and beta constant region primers plus the SP2 primer. MiXCR, applied by TCRdb to the 5' RACE reads, yields one record per CDR3 protein. The sample has around 56,000 distinct CDR3 sequences, over 6% seen once. The origin of the receptors is a female donor in good health.

There are many counts of this clonotype. The chain has TRBV4-2 and TRBJ2-7, with 8 bases identical to TRBD2. Germline CDR1 is LGHNA and CDR2 is YNFKEQ. The CDR3 has 15 residues. The trim removed 4 bases at V and 1 base at J, leaving 6 bases unmatched. The CDR3 here is CASSPHGGESYEQYF. In DNA form, the CDR3 reads TGTGCCAGCAGCCCCCACGGGGGGGAATCCTACGAGCAGTACTTC.

This clonotype was observed at least ten times. This chain uses TRBV20-1 with TRBJ2-1; TRBD2 agrees at 9 bases. V lost 3 bases and J lost 5; bases outside the gene matches: 2. The CDR3 has 13 residues. Germline loops: CDR1 DFQATT, CDR2 SNEGSKA (reference sequence). The CDR3 reads CSASSGGHNEQFF. In DNA form, the CDR3 reads TGCAGTGCTAGTAGCGGGGGACACAATGAGCAGTTCTTC.

This clonotype has more than one count but fewer than ten. The chain carries TRBV19 and TRBJ2-3; 7 bases line up with TRBD2. The germline gives CDR1 LNHDA, CDR2 SQIVND (reference sequence). The CDR3 runs to 15 residues. The junction had 13 bases not matched to a gene; V was cut back by 9 bases and J by 4 bases. Here the CDR3 reads CASSTSRPRADTQYF. Written as DNA, the CDR3 is TGTGCCAGCTCGACTAGCCGACCCAGGGCAGATACGCAGTATTTT.

In this sample, this clonotype turned up many times. The chain is built from TRBV25-1 and TRBJ1-1; D call uncertain. Trimming stripped 6 bases from V and 4 bases from J, with 12 bases between. The germline CDR1 and CDR2 sequences are MGHDK and SYGVNS. The CDR3 runs to 13 residues. CDR3 sequence reads: CASSLPWGTEAFF. The CDR3 DNA follows: TGTGCCAGCAGCCTCCCCTGGGGCACTGAAGCTTTCTTT.

This clonotype was recorded many times. This chain uses TRBV27 with TRBJ1-2; possible D gene TRBD1, 5 bases. Per the germline V gene, CDR1 is MNHEY and CDR2 is SMNVEV (reference sequence). The CDR3 covers 13 residues. Trimming stripped 2 bases from V and 6 bases from J, with 10 bases between. CDR3 region: CASSLRGVNGYTF. The CDR3 nucleotides read TGTGCCAGCAGTTTACGGGGCGTCAATGGCTACACCTTC.

The table lists this clonotype with a few counts. The chain uses TRBV7-9 and TRBJ1-5; unclear D gene. Trimming left V 8 bases short and J 0 bases short, with 8 bases between. This CDR3 has 13 residues. The germline gives CDR1 SEHNR, CDR2 FQNEAQ (reference sequence). CDR3 sequence: CASGDYSNQPQHF. CDR3 bases: TGTGCCAGCGGTGACTATAGCAATCAGCCCCAGCATTTT. Using reference TRBV7-9 and TRBJ1-5 for the parts outside the CDR3, the full variable domain is DTGVSQNPRHKITKRGQNVTFRCDPISEHNRLYWYRQTLGQGPEFLTYFQNEAQLEKSRLLSDRFSAERPKGSFSTLEIQRTEQGDSAMYLCASGDYSNQPQHFGDGTRLSIL.

This clonotype occurred a few times. The chain links TRBV13 to TRBJ1-1, with TRBD1 matching over 7 bases. V dropped 5 bases and J dropped 4; count of bases not matched to a gene: 10. The CDR3 runs 15 residues. CDR1 and CDR2 (germline): PRHDT, FYEKMQ (reference sequence). The CDR3 DNA reads as TGTGCCAGCAGCGTGCAAACAGGGGTATCCACTGAAGCTTTCTTT. This sequence encodes CASSVQTGVSTEAFF.

In this sample, this clonotype turned up a few times. The CDR3 sequence is CAWSKGASGNTIYF. The CDR3 DNA follows: TGTGCCTGGAGTAAGGGGGCTTCTGGAAACACCATATATTTT. The V call is TRBV30, the J call TRBJ1-3, with 7 bases lining up with TRBD1. Germline CDR1 is GTSNPN and CDR2 is SVGIG (reference sequence). The CDR3 runs to 14 residues. V trimming: 2 bases; J trimming: 1 base; junction bases outside the gene matches: 2.

This clonotype was recorded a few times. The chain recombines TRBV28 with TRBJ1-2; D unresolved. The CDR3 extends over 17 amino acids. From germline, CDR1 is MDHEN and CDR2 SYDVKM. V was pared by 6 bases and J by 2 bases, with 22 bases between. The CDR3 loop reads CASSSYGTRSSNYGYTF. As DNA, the CDR3 is TGTGCCAGCAGCTCTTATGGAACCCGCTCTTCCAACTATGGCTACACCTTC.

This clonotype was seen a few times. V usage is TRBV30 and J usage is TRBJ1-5; TRBD1 matches 9 bases. V shed 5 bases and J 4 bases; nucleotides not matched to a gene: 6. This CDR3 region has 14 residues. Germline loops: CDR1 GTSNPN, CDR2 SVGIG (reference sequence). The CDR3: CAWGTGIRNQPQHF. The CDR3 DNA is TGTGCCTGGGGGACAGGGATTAGGAATCAGCCCCAGCATTTT.

This clonotype was counted a few times. This rearrangement joins TRBV30 to TRBJ2-1; perhaps TRBD2 as D (6 bases). This CDR3 region has 13 residues. V was trimmed by 8 bases and J by 2 bases, leaving 13 bases between them. The germline gives CDR1 GTSNPN, CDR2 SVGIG (reference sequence). The CDR3 loop is CARSGLPYNEQFF. The CDR3, as DNA: TGTGCCCGATCGGGACTGCCCTACAATGAGCAGTTCTTC. The variable domain in full, with the rest retrieved from reference TRBV30 and TRBJ2-1, is SQTIHQWPATLVQPVGSPLSLECTVEGTSNPNLYWYRQAAGRGLQLLFYSVGIGQISSEVPQNLSASRPQDRQFILSSKKLLLSDSGFYLCARSGLPYNEQFFGPGTRLTVL.

This clonotype was counted ten times or more. The chain couples TRBV29-1 to TRBJ2-2; perhaps TRBD2 as D (5 bases). Trimming took off 5 bases at V and 6 bases at J, with 13 bases between the two ends. The germline gives CDR1 SQVTM, CDR2 ANQGSEA. There are 13 residues in the CDR3. The CDR3: CSVPQSSSGELFF. In nucleotides, the CDR3 is TGCAGCGTTCCACAATCTAGCTCCGGGGAGCTGTTTTTT.

This clonotype has at least ten counts. V gene TRBV20-1 combines with J gene TRBJ1-5; 10 positions agree with TRBD1. Looked up from germline, CDR1 is DFQATT and CDR2 is SNEGSKA (reference sequence). This CDR3 region has 17 residues. J lost 0 bases, V lost 6 bases, and 11 bases had no gene match. The CDR3 reads CSAYTTGGAYSNQPQHF. The CDR3 nucleotides read TGCAGTGCCTACACGACAGGGGGCGCATATAGCAATCAGCCCCAGCATTTT.